The clone carrying this TCR beta chain came up many times. What it binds is not known. The data are from a study of T cells in Graves' hyperthyroidism and ophthalmopathy. Study-wide context: The blood sample was taken at first diagnosis, before treatment began. Points from the study as a whole: Most thyroid clonotypes expanded above 0.001 appeared in blood too.

The TCR beta CDR3 regions underwent amplification using RNA transcripts as the source. TCR CDR3 underwent first-round RT-PCR with the HTBI primer set. From the multiplex PCR reads, TCRdb called clonotypes with MiXCR, one entry per CDR3 protein. The sample holds some 720,000 distinct CDR3 sequences, approximately 16% seen once. CDR3 size: 16 residues. Between the trimmed V and J ends, which lost 3 bases and 0 bases, there was a span of 14 bases. Germline CDR1 SGHAT, CDR2 FQNNGV. The clonotype originates from a man in his late teens or twenties with Graves' hyperthyroidism. Material: blood. The chain has TRBV11-2 and TRBJ1-1; D unresolved. In DNA, the CDR3 is TGTGCCAGCAGCTTCGTCTCCCTGACTGTGAACACTGAAGCTTTCTTT. Translated: CASSFVSLTVNTEAFF. Full variable domain (missing parts from reference TRBV11-2 and TRBJ1-1): EAGVAQSPRYKIIEKRQSVAFWCNPISGHATLYWYQQILGQGPKLLIQFQNNGVVDDSQLPKDRFSAERLKGVDSTLKIQPAKLEDSAVYLCASSFVSLTVNTEAFFGQGTRLTVV.